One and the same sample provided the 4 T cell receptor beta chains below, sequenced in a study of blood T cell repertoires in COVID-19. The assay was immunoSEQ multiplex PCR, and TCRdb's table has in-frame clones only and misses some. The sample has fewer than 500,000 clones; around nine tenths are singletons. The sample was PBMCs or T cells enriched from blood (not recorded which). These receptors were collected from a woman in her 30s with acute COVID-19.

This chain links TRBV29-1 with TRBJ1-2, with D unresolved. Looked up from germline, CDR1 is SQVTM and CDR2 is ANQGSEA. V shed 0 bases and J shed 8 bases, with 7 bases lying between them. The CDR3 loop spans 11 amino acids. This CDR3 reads CSVEDSWGYTF. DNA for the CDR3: TGCAGCGTTGAAGATAGCTGGGGCTACACCTTC. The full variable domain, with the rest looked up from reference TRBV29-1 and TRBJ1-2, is SAVISQKPSRDICQRGTSLTIQCQVDSQVTMMFWYRQQPGQSLTLIATANQGSEATYESGFVIDKFPISRPNLTFSTLTVSNMSPEDSSIYLCSVEDSWGYTFGSGTRLTVV.

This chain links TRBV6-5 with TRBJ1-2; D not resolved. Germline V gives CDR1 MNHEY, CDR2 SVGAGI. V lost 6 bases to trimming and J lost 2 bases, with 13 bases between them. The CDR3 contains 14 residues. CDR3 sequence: CASSRTAANYGYTF. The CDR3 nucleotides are TGTGCCAGCAGCAGGACTGCCGCGAACTATGGCTACACCTTC.

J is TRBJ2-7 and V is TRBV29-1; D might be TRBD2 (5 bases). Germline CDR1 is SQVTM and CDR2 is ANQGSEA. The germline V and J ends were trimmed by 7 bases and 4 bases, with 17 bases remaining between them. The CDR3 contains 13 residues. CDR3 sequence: CSARGLASYEQYF. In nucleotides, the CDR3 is TGCAGCGCGAGAGGGCTAGCCAGTTACGAGCAGTACTTC.

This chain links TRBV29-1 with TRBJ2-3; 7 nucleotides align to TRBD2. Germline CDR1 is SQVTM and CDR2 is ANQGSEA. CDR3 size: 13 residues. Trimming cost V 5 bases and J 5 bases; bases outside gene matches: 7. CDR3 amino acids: CSVSGVLLDTQYF. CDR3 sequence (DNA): TGCAGCGTTAGCGGGGTGTTGCTAGATACGCAGTATTTT.